What follows is one T cell receptor (beta chain) and its context. The protocol was immunoSEQ multiplex PCR, while the TCRdb copy is restricted to in-frame clones and leaves out a portion. The table lists roughly 160,000 clones, more than 90% of them singletons. This entry belongs to a study of blood T cell repertoires in COVID-19. Study-level information: T cells, B-cell-depleted T cells, or PBMCs supplied cDNA or gDNA.

The CDR3 loop spans 18 amino acids. The ends lost 1 base at V and 8 bases at J; junction bases unmatched: 17. CDR1 and CDR2 from the germline V gene are SGHDT and YYEEEE. This TCR came from a man aged 50 to 60 with acute or convalescent COVID-19. The chain uses TRBV5-6 and TRBJ2-5, with 10 positions matching TRBD2. Sequencing was performed on peripheral blood. The CDR3 spells CASSLWASGRGGPGTQYF. CDR3 in DNA: TGTGCCAGCAGCTTGTGGGCTAGCGGGAGAGGGGGCCCAGGAACCCAGTACTTC. The whole variable domain, remainder taken from reference TRBV5-6 and TRBJ2-5, is DAGVTQSPTHLIKTRGQQVTLRCSPKSGHDTVSWYQQALGQGPQFIFQYYEEEERQRGNFPDRFSGHQFPNYSSELNVNALLLGDSALYLCASSLWASGRGGPGTQYFGPGTRLLVL.